Listed here is a single T cell receptor beta chain. In this sample, this clonotype turned up a few times. The antigen it recognizes is unknown. Base-call qualities are not available, and no considerably larger clone is one nucleotide away. Systemically healthy Caucasian individuals from Russia, 35 to 40 in total and aged about 6 to 95 years, were included as donors. Each donor gave 8.5 to 10 milliliters of peripheral blood, collected into EDTA-treated Vacutainer tubes. PBMCs were isolated by Ficoll-Paque density-gradient centrifugation, with at least 7 million obtained per sample. Total RNA, at least 5 micrograms per sample, was extracted from PBMCs with Trizol reagent. Naive CD45RAhigh/CD27high T cell percentages were measured by flow cytometry on a PBMC aliquot from every donor. The source of the sample is a study of blood T cells in healthy people across ages (dated by TCRdb to 2014 to 2015). Turning to the overall study: Template switching captured roughly one uniquely barcoded TCR beta cDNA molecule per two T cells in model experiments. Using the same blood draw, the study looked at two additional independent replicas of 1 million unique cDNA reads for two donors, one aged 18 to 30 and the other aged 80 or older. To track age-related changes in TCR beta repertoire diversity, the study relied on deep sequencing normalized with unique cDNA molecular identifiers. The donors were split into four age groups: young (average about 16 years), middle-aged (39), aged (approximately 60) and long-lived (over 75). To avoid experimental bias, donors of different ages were spread randomly across the sequencing lanes.

The method behind the library was 5' RACE. The instrument was an Illumina HiSeq 2500. The second PCR ran for roughly 6 to 11 cycles and used a J-beta primer mix along with a sample-barcoded 5' primer. A unique molecular identifier was introduced onto each TCR beta cDNA molecule by a template-switch 5' adaptor carrying 12 random nucleotides. Each sample yielded at least 2.5 million CDR3-containing paired-end reads. All of the RNA was converted into first-strand cDNA using the Mint cDNA synthesis kit, with a TRBC-specific oligonucleotide serving as the primer. All cDNA was treated with uracil-DNA glycosylase and then went through a first 18-cycle PCR with the universal primers M1SS and BC2_uni_R. In the original analysis: For normalization, 1 million high-quality reads, each with a distinct molecular identifier, were randomly selected from each sample. Instead of being binned into consensus sequences, reads that shared molecular identifiers were thrown out. MiTCR, run with a Q25 quality threshold and the strictest error-elimination algorithm, handled CDR3 identification, clonotype clustering and error correction. Lower-bound total TCR beta diversity was estimated with a nonparametric unseen species model using Euler transformation. TCRdb reanalyzed the raw reads on its own, using fastp at Q25 for trimming and MiXCR for clone calling, and kept in-frame beta chains. Every entry covers one CDR3 protein and lists the most common genes and DNA from its rows. The V and J calls, along with clone size, are taken from TCRdb and not from the paper's own processing. Recorded for this sample are about a million distinct CDR3 sequences; roughly 52% of them occurred a single time. The ten largest clones capture around an eighth of the sample.

Overall results and qualifications from the work: A strong correlation was found between observed TCR beta diversity and the percentage of naive T cells measured by flow cytometry. Since profiling was done on bulk unsorted PBMCs, naive and antigen-experienced compartments could not be conclusively compared. Because the CMV infection status of the donors was unknown, age-related changes in expanded clonotypes may potentially have been confounded. Observed TCR beta diversity per million T cells fell roughly linearly with age, and a significant reduction was already apparent by age about 43. Compared with the aged group, the long-lived group had more naive CD4+ T cells, fewer expanded clones and increased TCR diversity, suggesting age selection. Estimates of total diversity from one million sequenced T cells were regarded as lower bounds and underestimates.

This receptor was identified in a man aged 30 to 45 in good health. Sequenced input: blood.

CDR3 sequence: CASSQDPGQVYEQYF. The DNA sequence reads TGTGCCAGCAGCCAAGATCCGGGACAGGTCTACGAGCAGTACTTC. Recombination linked TRBV4-2 to TRBJ2-7, with TRBD1 identical over 8 junction bases. The CDR3, cysteine through phenylalanine, is 15 amino acids long. Here the CDR3 DNA is all that survives: 45 bases in frame from base 1. The germline V and J ends show losses of 0 bases and 3 bases respectively, and no gene match explains 4 bases of the junction. CDR1 and CDR2 are read off the germline V gene as LGHNA and YNFKEQ.